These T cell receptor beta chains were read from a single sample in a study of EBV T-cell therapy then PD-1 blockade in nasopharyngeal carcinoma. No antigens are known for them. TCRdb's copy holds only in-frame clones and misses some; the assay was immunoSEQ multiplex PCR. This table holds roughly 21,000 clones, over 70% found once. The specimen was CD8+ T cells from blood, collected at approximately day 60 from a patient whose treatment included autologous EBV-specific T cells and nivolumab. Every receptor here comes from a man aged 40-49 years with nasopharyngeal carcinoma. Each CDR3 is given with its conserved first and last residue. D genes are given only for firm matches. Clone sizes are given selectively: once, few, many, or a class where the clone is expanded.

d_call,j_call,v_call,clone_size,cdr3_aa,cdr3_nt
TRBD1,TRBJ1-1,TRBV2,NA,CASVRETGGLRTEAFF,TGTGCCAGCGTCCGGGAGACAGGGGGCTTAAGGACTGAAGCTTTCTTT
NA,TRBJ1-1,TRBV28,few,CASRETGANTEAFF,TGTGCCAGCAGAGAGACCGGGGCCAACACTGAAGCTTTCTTT
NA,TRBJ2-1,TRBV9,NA,CASSVDQSSYNEQFF,TGTGCCAGCAGCGTAGACCAGAGCTCCTACAATGAGCAGTTCTTC
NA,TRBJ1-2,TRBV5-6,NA,CASSFGSANYGYTF,TGTGCCAGCAGCTTTGGGTCAGCTAACTATGGCTACACCTTC
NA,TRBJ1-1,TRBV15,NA,CATSGEGTEAFF,TGTGCCACCAGCGGCGAGGGAACTGAAGCTTTCTTT
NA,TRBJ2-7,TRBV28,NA,CASSLIDSYEQYF,TGTGCCAGCAGTTTAATTGACTCCTACGAGCAGTACTTC
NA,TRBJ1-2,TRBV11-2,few,CASSLDPRDGYTF,TGTGCCAGCAGCTTAGACCCAAGGGACGGCTACACCTTC
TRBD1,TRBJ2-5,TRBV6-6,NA,CASSLGTGVETQYF,TGTGCCAGCAGTTTGGGGACAGGGGTCGAGACCCAGTACTTC
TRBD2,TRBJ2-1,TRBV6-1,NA,CASSEEAGGLDEQFF,TGTGCCAGCAGTGAAGAGGCGGGGGGGCTCGATGAGCAGTTCTTC
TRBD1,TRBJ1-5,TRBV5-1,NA,CASSLVTGPNQPQHF,TGCGCCAGCAGCTTGGTGACAGGGCCCAATCAGCCCCAGCATTTT
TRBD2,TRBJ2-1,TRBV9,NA,CASSVVLAGPAGEQFF,TGTGCCAGCAGCGTAGTACTAGCGGGGCCGGCGGGTGAGCAGTTCTTC
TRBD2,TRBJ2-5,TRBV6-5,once,CASTLNLGGETQYF,TGTGCCAGCACCCTCAATCTGGGGGGGGAGACCCAGTACTTC
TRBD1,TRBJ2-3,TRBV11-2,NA,CASEGAATDTQYF,TGTGCCAGCGAGGGGGCCGCGACAGATACGCAGTATTTT
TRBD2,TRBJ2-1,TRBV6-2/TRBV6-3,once,CASSSSSPGGYNEQFF,TGTGCCAGCAGTTCCTCTAGCCCGGGGGGCTACAATGAGCAGTTCTTC
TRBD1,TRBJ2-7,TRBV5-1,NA,CASSPNVRDSNYEQYF,TGCGCCAGCAGCCCAAACGTCCGGGACAGCAACTACGAGCAGTACTTC
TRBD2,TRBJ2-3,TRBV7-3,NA,CASSPGNGGNQDTQYF,TGTGCCAGCAGCCCCGGAAACGGGGGGAATCAAGATACGCAGTATTTT
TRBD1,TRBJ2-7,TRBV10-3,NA,CAIIARTGSSYEQYF,TGTGCCATCATAGCCCGGACAGGAAGCTCCTACGAGCAGTACTTC
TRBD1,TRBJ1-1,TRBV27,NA,CASSLLGQGPTEAFF,TGTGCCAGCAGTTTACTCGGACAGGGTCCCACTGAAGCTTTCTTT
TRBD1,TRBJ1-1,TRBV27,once,CASSLRTGLDTEAFF,TGTGCCAGCAGTCTCCGGACAGGGTTGGACACTGAAGCTTTCTTT
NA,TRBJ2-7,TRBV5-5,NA,CASSSRGADYEQYF,TGTGCCAGCAGCTCCCGGGGGGCTGACTACGAGCAGTACTTC
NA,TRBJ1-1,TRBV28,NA,CASSSPGNTEAFF,TGTGCCAGCAGTTCTCCAGGTAACACTGAAGCTTTCTTT
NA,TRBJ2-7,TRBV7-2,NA,CASSLEIVGSHNYEQYF,TGTGCCAGCAGCTTAGAGATAGTCGGGAGTCATAATTACGAGCAGTACTTC
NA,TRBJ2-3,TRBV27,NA,CASSLISNADTQYF,TGTGCCAGCAGTTTAATCAGTAACGCAGATACGCAGTATTTT
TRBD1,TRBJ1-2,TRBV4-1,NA,CASSQDYWDRDEYGYTF,TGCGCCAGCAGCCAAGACTATTGGGACAGGGACGAGTATGGCTACACCTTC
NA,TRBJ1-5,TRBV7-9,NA,CASSLGGQPQHF,TGTGCCAGCAGCTTAGGGGGTCAGCCCCAGCATTTT
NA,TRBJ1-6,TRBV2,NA,CATFPSRGGALGNSPLHF,TGTGCCACGTTTCCAAGCCGGGGGGGGGCCCTTGGGAATTCACCCCTCCACTTT
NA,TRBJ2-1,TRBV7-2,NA,CASRDGTLYNEQFF,TGTGCCAGCAGAGATGGGACCCTATACAATGAGCAGTTCTTC
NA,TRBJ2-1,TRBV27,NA,CASSPGATNYNEQFF,TGTGCCAGCAGTCCCGGGGCAACTAACTACAATGAGCAGTTCTTC
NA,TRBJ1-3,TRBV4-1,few,CASSVSRGSGNTIYF,TGCGCCAGCAGCGTCTCCAGGGGCTCTGGAAACACCATATATTTT
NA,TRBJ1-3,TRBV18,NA,CASSRGFGNTIYF,TGTGCCAGCTCACGCGGCTTTGGAAACACCATATATTTT
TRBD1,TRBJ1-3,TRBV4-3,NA,CASSQDLEGAAGNTIYF,TGCGCCAGCAGCCAAGATCTAGAGGGGGCGGCTGGAAACACCATATATTTT
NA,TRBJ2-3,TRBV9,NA,CASSTDFLDTQYF,TGTGCCAGCAGCACGGACTTTTTAGATACGCAGTATTTT
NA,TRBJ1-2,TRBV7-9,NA,CASSSLDRNYGYTF,TGTGCCAGCAGCTCCCTAGACAGAAACTATGGCTACACCTTC
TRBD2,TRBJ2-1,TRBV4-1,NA,CASSPSGGTSSYNEQFF,TGCGCCAGCAGCCCCAGCGGGGGGACGAGCTCCTACAATGAGCAGTTCTTC
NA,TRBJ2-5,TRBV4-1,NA,CASSQRPHRNQETQYF,TGCGCCAGCAGCCAGAGGCCACACAGAAACCAAGAGACCCAGTACTTC
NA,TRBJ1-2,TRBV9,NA,CASSDTWYGYTF,TGTGCCAGCAGCGACACCTGGTATGGCTACACCTTC
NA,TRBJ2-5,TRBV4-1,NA,CASSQENKLQETQYF,TGCGCCAGCAGCCAAGAAAACAAGCTTCAAGAGACCCAGTACTTC
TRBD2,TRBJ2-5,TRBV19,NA,CASSGLAEVETQYF,TGTGCCAGTAGTGGACTAGCGGAGGTGGAGACCCAGTACTTC
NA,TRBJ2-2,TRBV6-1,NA,CASSDTPGVGTGELFF,TGTGCCAGCAGTGACACGCCAGGGGTCGGCACCGGGGAGCTGTTTTTT
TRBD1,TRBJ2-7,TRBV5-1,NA,CASSLGTGPTYEQYF,TGCGCCAGCAGCTTGGGGACAGGTCCAACGTACGAGCAGTACTTC
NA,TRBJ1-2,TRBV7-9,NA,CASSSAGQNYGYTF,TGTGCCAGCAGCTCCGCCGGACAGAACTATGGCTACACCTTC
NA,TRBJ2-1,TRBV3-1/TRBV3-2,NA,CASSQARWSEQFF,TGTGCCAGCAGCCAAGCTAGATGGAGTGAGCAGTTCTTC
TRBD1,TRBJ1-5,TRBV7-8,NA,CASSTTGARQPQHF,TGTGCCAGCAGCACAACAGGGGCGCGACAGCCCCAGCATTTT